This T cell receptor (beta chain) came from a study of beta chain features in type 1 diabetes. Regarding the study as a whole: Sequencing from cDNA could over-represent high-TCR-expressing cells. Patients' naive, central memory and regulatory TCRB repertoires appeared more alike than those of healthy donors.

Reverse transcription of all isolated RNA meant that expressed TCRB transcripts were sequenced. The assay was immunoSEQ multiplex PCR, and TCRdb's table has in-frame clones only and misses some. This table has about 150,000 clones, more than 9% appearing once. Germline V lookup: CDR1 GTSNPN, CDR2 SVGIG (reference sequence). The V segment lost 4 bases and the J segment 1 base; nucleotides outside the gene matches: 5. The CDR3 contains 14 residues. This clone was counted only a few times. Its antigen remains unidentified. The receptor's source is a man aged 18 to 30 in good health. Sequenced: naive CD4+ T cells from blood. This chain joins TRBV30 and TRBJ1-2, with 8 positions matching TRBD1. The CDR3 spells CAWTRDRLNYGYTF. CDR3 DNA sequence: TGTGCCTGGACCCGGGACAGGCTTAACTATGGCTACACCTTC.